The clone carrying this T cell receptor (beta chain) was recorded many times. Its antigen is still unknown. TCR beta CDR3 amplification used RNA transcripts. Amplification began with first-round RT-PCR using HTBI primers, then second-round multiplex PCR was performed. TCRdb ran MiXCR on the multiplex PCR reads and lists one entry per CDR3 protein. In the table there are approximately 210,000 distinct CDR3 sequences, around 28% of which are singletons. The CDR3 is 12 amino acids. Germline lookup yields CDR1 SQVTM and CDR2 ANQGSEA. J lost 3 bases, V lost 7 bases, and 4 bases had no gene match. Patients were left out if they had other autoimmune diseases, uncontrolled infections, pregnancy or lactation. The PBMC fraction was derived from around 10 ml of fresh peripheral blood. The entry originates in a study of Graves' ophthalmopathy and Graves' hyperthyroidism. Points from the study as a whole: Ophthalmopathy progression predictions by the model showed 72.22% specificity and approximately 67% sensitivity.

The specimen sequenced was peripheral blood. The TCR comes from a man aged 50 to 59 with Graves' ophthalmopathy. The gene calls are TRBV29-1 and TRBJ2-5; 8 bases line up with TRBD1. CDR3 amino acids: CSGLGQEETQYF. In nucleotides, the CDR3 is TGCAGCGGCCTGGGACAGGAAGAGACCCAGTACTTC.